This entry features one TCR beta chain sequence. Its cognate antigen has yet to be identified. No much larger clonotype is one base removed from it; base qualities were not supplied. Library preparation used the immunoSEQ multiplex PCR assay. The hsTCRB Kit was used according to the manufacturer's protocol to amplify rearranged TCR beta chain sequences. Sequencing of TCRB libraries was carried out on an Illumina MiSeq. Per the source publication's procedure: The kit vendor's proprietary platform handled demultiplexing, trimming and gene mapping. The clones in this table, taken by TCRdb from immuneACCESS, are in-frame only. Not every clone is retained; where verified, under half of the shortfall comes from an unresolved V gene, and the cause of the rest is unknown. That table furnishes V, J and clone size, whereas the DNA furnished D and trimming. The sample table contains 30,000 to 40,000 clones; only one count was recorded for about nine tenths of them. The ten largest clones add up to around 5.1% of the sample.

The germline ends are 9 bases apart after V is trimmed by 5 bases and J by 5 bases. Per the germline V gene, SGHAT is the CDR1 and FQNNGV is the CDR2. The CDR3 holds 13 amino acids from the cysteine to the phenylalanine. The only DNA kept is the CDR3, 39 bases in frame from the first base. In the paper's terms, the time point label means: week 47, end of study. Each vaccine dose was 300 ug of a 20-mer mutant IDH1 peptide in Montanide, given subcutaneously with topical imiquimod. Patients received eight vaccinations in weeks 1, 3, 5, 7, 11, 15, 19 and 23, corresponding to visits V03 through V10. All donors had newly diagnosed IDH1-mutant astrocytomas of WHO grade 3 or 4 that showed loss of nuclear ATRX. The samples were drawn from NOA16, a multicentre, single-arm, open-label phase I trial in Germany that tested a mutant IDH1 peptide vaccine in humans for the first time. The DNeasy Blood and Tissue Kit was used to extract genomic DNA from EDTA blood for TCRB sequencing.

The sample originates from a study of a mutant IDH1 vaccine in newly diagnosed glioma (dated by TCRdb to the early 2020s). About the study as a whole: Vaccination began 4-6 weeks after radiotherapy alone, or alongside temozolomide cycles in the chemotherapy-containing groups. Of the roughly 31 treated patients, roughly 60% were male and approximately 40% were female, and the mean age was roughly 38 years. Before enrollment, most patients had been given radiochemotherapy with temozolomide as standard therapy, while the rest had received either radiotherapy alone or temozolomide alone. The week-35 safety follow-up took place at visit V12, and the week-47 end of study took place at visit V13. Peripheral blood was collected at six visits: V03 (baseline), V05, V07, V10, V12 and V13. For exploratory analyses, longitudinal TCRB deep sequencing was carried out in around 24 treated patients wherever samples were available.

What the authors observed across the whole study: The authors noted that analyses of patient blood samples could not be reproduced because of sample limitations. Immune responses induced by the vaccine were seen in roughly 92% of patients across multiple MHC alleles. PBMC samples for TCRB deep sequencing were selected based on availability. Changes in the top peripheral T cell clonotypes picked up by TCRB sequencing did not appear to be linked to pseudoprogression.

Source: PBMCs, taken from a glioma patient whose treatment included an IDH1 peptide vaccine. The sequence is built from TRBV11-2 and TRBJ2-2; a tentative D call is TRBD1 (6 bases match). The origin of this receptor is a woman aged 40 to 49 with glioma. The nucleotides are TGTGCCAGCAGCCCCCAGGGGACCGGGGAGCTGTTTTTT. It codes for CASSPQGTGELFF.